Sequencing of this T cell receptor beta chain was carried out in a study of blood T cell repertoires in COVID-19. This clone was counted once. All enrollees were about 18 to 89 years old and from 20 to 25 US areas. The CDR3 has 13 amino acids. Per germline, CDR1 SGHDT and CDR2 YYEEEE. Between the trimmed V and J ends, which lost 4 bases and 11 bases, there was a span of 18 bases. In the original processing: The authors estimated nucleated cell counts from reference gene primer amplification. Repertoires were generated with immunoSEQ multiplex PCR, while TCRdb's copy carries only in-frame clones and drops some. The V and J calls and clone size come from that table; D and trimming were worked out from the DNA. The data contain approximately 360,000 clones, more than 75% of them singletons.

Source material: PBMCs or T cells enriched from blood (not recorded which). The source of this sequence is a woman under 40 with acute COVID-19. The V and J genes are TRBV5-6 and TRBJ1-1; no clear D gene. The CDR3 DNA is TGTGCCAGCAGCCTACAGATCGGTCCGGATGCTTTCTTT. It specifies CASSLQIGPDAFF.